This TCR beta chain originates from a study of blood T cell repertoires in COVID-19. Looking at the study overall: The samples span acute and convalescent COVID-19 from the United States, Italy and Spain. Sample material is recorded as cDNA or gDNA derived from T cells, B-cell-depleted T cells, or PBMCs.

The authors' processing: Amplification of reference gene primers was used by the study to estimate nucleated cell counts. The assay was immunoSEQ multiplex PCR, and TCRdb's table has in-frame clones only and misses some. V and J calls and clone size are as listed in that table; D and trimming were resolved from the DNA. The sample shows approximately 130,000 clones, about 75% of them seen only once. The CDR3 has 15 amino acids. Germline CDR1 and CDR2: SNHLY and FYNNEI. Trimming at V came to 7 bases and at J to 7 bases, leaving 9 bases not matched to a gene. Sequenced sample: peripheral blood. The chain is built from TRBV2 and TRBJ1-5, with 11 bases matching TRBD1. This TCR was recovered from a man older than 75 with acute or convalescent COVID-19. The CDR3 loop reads CASTGGQGAGQPQHF. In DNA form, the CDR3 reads TGTGCCAGCACTGGAGGACAGGGGGCGGGACAGCCCCAGCATTTT.